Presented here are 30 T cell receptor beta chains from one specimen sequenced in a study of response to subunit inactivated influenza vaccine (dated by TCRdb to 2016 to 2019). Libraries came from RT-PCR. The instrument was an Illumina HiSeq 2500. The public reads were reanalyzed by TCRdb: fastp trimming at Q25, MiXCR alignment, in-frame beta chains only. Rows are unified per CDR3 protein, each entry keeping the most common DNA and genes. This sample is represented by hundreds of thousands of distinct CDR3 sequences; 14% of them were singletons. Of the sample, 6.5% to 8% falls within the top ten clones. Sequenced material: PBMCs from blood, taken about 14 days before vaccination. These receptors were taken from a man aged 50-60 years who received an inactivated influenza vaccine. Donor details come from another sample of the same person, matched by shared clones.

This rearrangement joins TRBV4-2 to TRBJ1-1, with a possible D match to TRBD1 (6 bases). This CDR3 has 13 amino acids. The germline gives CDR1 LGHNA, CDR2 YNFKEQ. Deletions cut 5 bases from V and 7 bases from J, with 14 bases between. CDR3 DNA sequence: TGTGCCAGCAGCACCCTAGGACAGCGTGAAGCTTTCTTT. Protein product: CASSTLGQREAFF.

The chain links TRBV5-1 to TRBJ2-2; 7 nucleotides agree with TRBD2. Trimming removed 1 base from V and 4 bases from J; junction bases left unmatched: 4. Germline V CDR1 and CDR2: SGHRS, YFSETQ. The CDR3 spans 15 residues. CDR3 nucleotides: TGCGCCAGCAGCTTGCAGTCGGGAGGCACCGGGGAGCTGTTTTTT. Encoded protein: CASSLQSGGTGELFF. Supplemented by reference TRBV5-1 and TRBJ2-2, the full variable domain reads KAGVTQTPRYLIKTRGQQVTLSCSPISGHRSVSWYQQTPGQGLQFLFEYFSETQRNKGNFPGRFSGRQFSNSRSEMNVSTLELGDSALYLCASSLQSGGTGELFFGEGSRLTVL.

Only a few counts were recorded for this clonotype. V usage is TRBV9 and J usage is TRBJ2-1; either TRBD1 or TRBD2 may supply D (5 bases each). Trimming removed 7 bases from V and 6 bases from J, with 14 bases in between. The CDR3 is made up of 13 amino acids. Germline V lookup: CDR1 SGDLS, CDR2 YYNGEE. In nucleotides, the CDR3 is TGTGCCAGCGAATCCCGAGGGGCCAATGAGCAGTTCTTC. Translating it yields CASESRGANEQFF.

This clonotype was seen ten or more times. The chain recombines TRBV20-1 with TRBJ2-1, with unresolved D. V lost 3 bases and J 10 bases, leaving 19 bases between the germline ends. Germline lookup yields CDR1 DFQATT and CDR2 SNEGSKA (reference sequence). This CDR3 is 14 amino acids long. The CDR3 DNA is TGCAGTGCTAGGGGGTGGAAGTCCAATGAAGAGCAGTTCTTC. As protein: CSARGWKSNEEQFF.

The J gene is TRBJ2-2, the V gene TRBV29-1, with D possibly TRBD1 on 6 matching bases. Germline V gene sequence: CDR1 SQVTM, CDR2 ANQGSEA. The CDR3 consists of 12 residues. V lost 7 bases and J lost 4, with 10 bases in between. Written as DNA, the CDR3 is TGCAGCGGAAGACAGGCCACCGGGGAGCTGTTTTTT. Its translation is CSGRQATGELFF.

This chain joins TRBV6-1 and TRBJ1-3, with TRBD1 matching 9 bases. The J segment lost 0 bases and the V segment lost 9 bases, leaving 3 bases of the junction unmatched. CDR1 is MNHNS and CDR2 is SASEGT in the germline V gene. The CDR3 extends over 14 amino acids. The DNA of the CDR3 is TGTGCCAGTAGACAGGGGGGCTCTGGAAACACCATATATTTT. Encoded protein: CASRQGGSGNTIYF.

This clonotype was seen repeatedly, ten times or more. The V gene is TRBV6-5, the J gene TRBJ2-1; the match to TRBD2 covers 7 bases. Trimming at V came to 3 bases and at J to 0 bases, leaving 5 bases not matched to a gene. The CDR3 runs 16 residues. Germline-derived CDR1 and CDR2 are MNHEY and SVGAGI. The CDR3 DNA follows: TGTGCCAGCAGTTATACCGGGGGGAGCTCCTACAATGAGCAGTTCTTC. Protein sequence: CASSYTGGSSYNEQFF.

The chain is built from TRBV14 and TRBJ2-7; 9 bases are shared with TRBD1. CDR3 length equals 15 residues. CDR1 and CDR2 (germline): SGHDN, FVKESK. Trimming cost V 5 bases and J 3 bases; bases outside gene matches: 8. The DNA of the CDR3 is TGTGCCAGCAGCGACGGACAGGGGCTCAACTACGAGCAGTACTTC. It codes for CASSDGQGLNYEQYF.

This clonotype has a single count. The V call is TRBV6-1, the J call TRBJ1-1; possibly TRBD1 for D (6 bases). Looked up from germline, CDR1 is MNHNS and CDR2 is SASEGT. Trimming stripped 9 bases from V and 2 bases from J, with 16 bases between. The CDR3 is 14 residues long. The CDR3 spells CASQPGQLNTEAFF. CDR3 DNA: TGTGCCAGTCAACCGGGACAACTCAACACTGAAGCTTTCTTT.

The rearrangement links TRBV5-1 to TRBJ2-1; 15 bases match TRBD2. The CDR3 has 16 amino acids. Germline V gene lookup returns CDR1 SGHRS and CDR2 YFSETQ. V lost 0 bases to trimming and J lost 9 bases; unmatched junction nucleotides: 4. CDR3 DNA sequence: TGCGCCAGCAGCTTGGCGGGACTAGCGGGGGGCAGTGAGCAGTTCTTC. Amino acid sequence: CASSLAGLAGGSEQFF.

Written as DNA, the CDR3 is TGTGCCAGCAGCCCAACCGGGACCCCAGGTACGCAGTATTTT. Its translation is CASSPTGTPGTQYF. The V call is TRBV12-3 or TRBV12-4, the J call TRBJ2-3; D may be TRBD1 or TRBD2 (5 bases each). CDR3 size: 14 residues. The V and J ends lost 6 bases and 8 bases respectively, with 18 bases between them.

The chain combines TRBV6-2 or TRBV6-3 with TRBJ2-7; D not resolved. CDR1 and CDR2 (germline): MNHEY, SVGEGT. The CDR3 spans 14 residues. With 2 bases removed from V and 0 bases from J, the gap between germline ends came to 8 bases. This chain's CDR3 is CASSYLDGSYEQYF. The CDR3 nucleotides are TGTGCCAGCAGTTACCTGGACGGCTCCTACGAGCAGTACTTC.

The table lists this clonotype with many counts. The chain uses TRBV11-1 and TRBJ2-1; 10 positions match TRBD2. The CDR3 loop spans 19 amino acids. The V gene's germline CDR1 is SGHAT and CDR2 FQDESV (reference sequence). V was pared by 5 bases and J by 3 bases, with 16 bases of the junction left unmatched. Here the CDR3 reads CASSPTSGIGLGFYNEQFF. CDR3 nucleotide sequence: TGTGCCAGCAGCCCCACTAGCGGGATCGGTCTCGGGTTCTACAATGAGCAGTTCTTC.

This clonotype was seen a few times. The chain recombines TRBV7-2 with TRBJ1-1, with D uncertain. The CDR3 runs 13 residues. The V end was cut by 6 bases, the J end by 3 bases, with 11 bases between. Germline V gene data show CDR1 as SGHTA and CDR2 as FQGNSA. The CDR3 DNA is TGTGCCAGCAGACCCTACGGGGACACTGAAGCTTTCTTT. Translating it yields CASRPYGDTEAFF.

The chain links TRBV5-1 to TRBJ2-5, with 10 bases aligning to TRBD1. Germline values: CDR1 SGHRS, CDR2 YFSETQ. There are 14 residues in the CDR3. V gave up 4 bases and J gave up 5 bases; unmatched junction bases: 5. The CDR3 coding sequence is TGCGCCAGCAGCCCGACAGGGGGCGTGGAGACCCAGTACTTC. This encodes CASSPTGGVETQYF.

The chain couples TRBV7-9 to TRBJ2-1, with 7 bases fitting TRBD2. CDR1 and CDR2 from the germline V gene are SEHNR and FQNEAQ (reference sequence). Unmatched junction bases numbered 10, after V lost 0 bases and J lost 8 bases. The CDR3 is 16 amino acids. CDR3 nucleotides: TGTGCCAGCAGCTTAGCGCGAGGCGGGAGCGGCGATGAGCAGTTCTTC. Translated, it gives CASSLARGGSGDEQFF. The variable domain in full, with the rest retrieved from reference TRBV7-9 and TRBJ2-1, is DTGVSQNPRHKITKRGQNVTFRCDPISEHNRLYWYRQTLGQGPEFLTYFQNEAQLEKSRLLSDRFSAERPKGSFSTLEIQRTEQGDSAMYLCASSLARGGSGDEQFFGPGTRLTVL.

The CDR3 region is CAAGLAGYNEQFF. The CDR3 DNA is TGTGCCGCCGGACTAGCGGGATACAATGAGCAGTTCTTC. The chain recombines TRBV15 with TRBJ2-1, with 12 nucleotides matching TRBD2. The CDR3 is 13 amino acids. Germline V gene lookup returns CDR1 LNHNV and CDR2 YYDKDF (reference sequence). Trimming at V came to 11 bases and at J to 4 bases, leaving 3 bases not matched to a gene.

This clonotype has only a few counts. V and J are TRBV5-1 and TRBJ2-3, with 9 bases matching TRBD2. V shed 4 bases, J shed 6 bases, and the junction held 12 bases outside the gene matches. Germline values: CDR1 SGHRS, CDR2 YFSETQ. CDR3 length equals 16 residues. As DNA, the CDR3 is TGCGCCAGCAGCCCTTCCTATAGCGGGAGTTGGGATACGCAGTATTTT. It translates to CASSPSYSGSWDTQYF.

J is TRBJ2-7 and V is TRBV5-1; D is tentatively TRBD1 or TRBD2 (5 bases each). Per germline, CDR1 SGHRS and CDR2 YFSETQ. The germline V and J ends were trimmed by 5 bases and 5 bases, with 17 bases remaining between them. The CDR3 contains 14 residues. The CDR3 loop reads CASRGVGLRNEQYF. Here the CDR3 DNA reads TGCGCCAGCAGGGGGGTAGGTCTAAGGAACGAGCAGTACTTC. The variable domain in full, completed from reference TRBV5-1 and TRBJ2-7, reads KAGVTQTPRYLIKTRGQQVTLSCSPISGHRSVSWYQQTPGQGLQFLFEYFSETQRNKGNFPGRFSGRQFSNSRSEMNVSTLELGDSALYLCASRGVGLRNEQYFGPGTRLTVT.

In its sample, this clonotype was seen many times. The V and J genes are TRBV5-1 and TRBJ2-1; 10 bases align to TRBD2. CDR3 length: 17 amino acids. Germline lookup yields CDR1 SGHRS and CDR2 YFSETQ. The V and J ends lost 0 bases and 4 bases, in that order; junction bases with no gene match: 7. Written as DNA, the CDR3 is TGCGCCAGCAGCTTGGGTTTAGCGGGAGGTTCTTACAATGAGCAGTTCTTC. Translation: CASSLGLAGGSYNEQFF.

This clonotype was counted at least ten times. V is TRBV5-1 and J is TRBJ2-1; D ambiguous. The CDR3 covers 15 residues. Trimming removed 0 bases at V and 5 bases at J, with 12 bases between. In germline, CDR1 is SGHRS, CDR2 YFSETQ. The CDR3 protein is CASSLEGSGNNEQFF. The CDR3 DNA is TGCGCCAGCAGCTTGGAGGGAAGTGGGAACAATGAGCAGTTCTTC.

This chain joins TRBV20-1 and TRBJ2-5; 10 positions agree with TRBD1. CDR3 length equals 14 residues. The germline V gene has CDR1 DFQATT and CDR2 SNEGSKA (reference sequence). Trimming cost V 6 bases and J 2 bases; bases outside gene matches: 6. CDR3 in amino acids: CSALWDRGQETQYF. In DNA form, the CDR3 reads TGCAGTGCATTGTGGGACAGGGGACAAGAGACCCAGTACTTC.

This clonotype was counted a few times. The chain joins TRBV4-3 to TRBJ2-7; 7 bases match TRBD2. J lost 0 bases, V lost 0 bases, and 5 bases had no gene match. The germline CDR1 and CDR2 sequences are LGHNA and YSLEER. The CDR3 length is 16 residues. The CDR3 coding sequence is TGCGCCAGCAGCCAAGATAAAGCGGGGCGCTCCTACGAGCAGTACTTC. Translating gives CASSQDKAGRSYEQYF.

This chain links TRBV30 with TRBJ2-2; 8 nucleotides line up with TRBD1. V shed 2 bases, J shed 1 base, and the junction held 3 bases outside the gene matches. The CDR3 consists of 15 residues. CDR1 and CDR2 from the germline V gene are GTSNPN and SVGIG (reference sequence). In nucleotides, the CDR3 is TGTGCCTGGAGTACTGGACAGGGGAACACCGGGGAGCTGTTTTTT. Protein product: CAWSTGQGNTGELFF.

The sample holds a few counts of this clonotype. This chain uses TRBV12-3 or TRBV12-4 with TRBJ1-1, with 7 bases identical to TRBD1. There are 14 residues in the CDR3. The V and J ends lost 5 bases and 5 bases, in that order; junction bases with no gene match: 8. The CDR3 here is CASSIRGSGTEAFF. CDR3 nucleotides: TGTGCCAGCAGTATCAGGGGGTCGGGTACTGAAGCTTTCTTT.

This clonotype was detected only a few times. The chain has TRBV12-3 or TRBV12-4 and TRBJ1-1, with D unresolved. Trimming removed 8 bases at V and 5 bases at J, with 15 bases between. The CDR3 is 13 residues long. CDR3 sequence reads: CASAPPGTTEAFF. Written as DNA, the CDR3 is TGTGCCAGCGCCCCCCCTGGAACGACTGAAGCTTTCTTT.

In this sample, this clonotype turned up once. The CDR3 reads CAISEFEGWTDTQYF. CDR3 nucleotide sequence: TGTGCCATCAGTGAGTTCGAAGGTTGGACAGATACGCAGTATTTT. The V and J genes are TRBV10-3 and TRBJ2-3; D call uncertain. Per germline, CDR1 ENHRY and CDR2 SYGVKD. V was clipped by 1 base and J by 3 bases, with 11 bases between them. This CDR3 spans 15 amino acids.

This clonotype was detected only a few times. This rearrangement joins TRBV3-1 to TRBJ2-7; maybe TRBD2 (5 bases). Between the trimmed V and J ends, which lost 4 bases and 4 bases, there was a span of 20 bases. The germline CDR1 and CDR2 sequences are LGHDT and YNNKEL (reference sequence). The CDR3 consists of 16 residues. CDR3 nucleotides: TGTGCCAGCAGCCCGACGCGTTTTGTGAGGGCGTACGAGCAGTACTTC. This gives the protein CASSPTRFVRAYEQYF.

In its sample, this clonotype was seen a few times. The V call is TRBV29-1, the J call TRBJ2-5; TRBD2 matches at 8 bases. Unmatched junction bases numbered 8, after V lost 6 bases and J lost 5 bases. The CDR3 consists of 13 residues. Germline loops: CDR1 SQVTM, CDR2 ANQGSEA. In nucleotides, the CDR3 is TGCAGCGTACTCGGGAGGGCGTCTGAGACCCAGTACTTC. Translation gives CSVLGRASETQYF.

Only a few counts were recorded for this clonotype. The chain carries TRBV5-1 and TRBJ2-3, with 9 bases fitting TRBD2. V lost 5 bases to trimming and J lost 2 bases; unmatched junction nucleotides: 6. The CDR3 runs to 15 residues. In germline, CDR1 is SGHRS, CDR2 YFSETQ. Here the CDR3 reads CASSPLAGPTDTQYF. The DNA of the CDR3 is TGCGCCAGCAGTCCTCTAGCGGGACCCACAGATACGCAGTATTTT.